What follows are 17 T cell receptor beta chains derived from one specimen sequenced in a study of cytomegalovirus exposure and HLA in healthy donors. Primers included in the PCR were 60 Vbeta and 13 Jbeta primers. The data were produced by immunoSEQ multiplex PCR, yet TCRdb's version contains in-frame clones alone and is incomplete. The sample includes around 130,000 clones, approximately 80% of them seen just once. The sequencing sample was made of PBMCs. These receptors were collected from a woman aged 60-75 years in good health and CMV-seronegative.

The chain recombines TRBV2 with TRBJ1-2; 7 nucleotides match TRBD1. The germline V gene encodes CDR1 SNHLY and CDR2 FYNNEI. V trimming: 4 bases; J trimming: 3 bases; junction bases outside the gene matches: 5. The length of the CDR3 is 14 residues. CDR3 DNA: TGTGCCAGCAGTGGGCAGGGGGACCACTATGGCTACACCTTC. It specifies CASSGQGDHYGYTF. Together with reference TRBV2 and TRBJ1-2, the CDR3 gives the full variable domain: EPEVTQTPSHQVTQMGQEVILRCVPISNHLYFYWYRQILGQKVEFLVSFYNNEISEKSEIFDDQFSVERPDGSNFTLKIRSTKLEDSAMYFCASSGQGDHYGYTFGSGTRLTVV.

This sequence joins TRBV5-1 and TRBJ1-1; perhaps TRBD1 as D (5 bases). The CDR3 loop spans 15 amino acids. Germline lookup yields CDR1 SGHRS and CDR2 YFSETQ. Trimming shortened V by 0 bases and J by 1 base, and 10 bases separated the two germline ends. The CDR3 sequence is CASSLELGRNTEAFF. The DNA of the CDR3 is TGCGCCAGCAGCTTGGAGCTGGGGCGGAACACTGAAGCTTTCTTT.

This rearrangement joins TRBV4-1 to TRBJ2-1; the D gene is possibly TRBD2 (6 bases). The CDR3 runs 15 residues. The V gene lost 0 bases and the J gene lost 8 bases, with 14 bases spanning the gap. CDR1 is MGHRA, CDR2 YSYEKL, per germline. CDR3 nucleotides: TGCGCCAGCAGCCAAGAGCGTAGGAGGGTCGATGAGCAGTTCTTC. It encodes CASSQERRRVDEQFF.

This clone appeared a few times. V usage is TRBV5-1 and J usage is TRBJ2-7, with 11 nucleotides matching TRBD1. CDR1 SGHRS and CDR2 YFSETQ come from the germline V gene. This CDR3 has 16 amino acids. J gave up 2 bases and V 3 bases, and 7 bases lay outside the gene matches. CDR3 sequence reads: CASSSSRDRGTYEQYF. CDR3 bases: TGCGCCAGCAGCTCGTCCCGGGACAGGGGGACCTACGAGCAGTACTTC.

V usage is TRBV2 and J usage is TRBJ2-3; 7 bases line up with TRBD2. With V trimmed by 4 bases and J by 7 bases, 5 bases remained unmatched. Germline CDR1 SNHLY, CDR2 FYNNEI. The CDR3 covers 13 residues. The chain's CDR3 is CASSGGSIHTQYF. CDR3 coding DNA: TGTGCCAGCAGTGGCGGGAGTATACATACGCAGTATTTT. Complete variable domain (other parts from reference TRBV2 and TRBJ2-3): EPEVTQTPSHQVTQMGQEVILRCVPISNHLYFYWYRQILGQKVEFLVSFYNNEISEKSEIFDDQFSVERPDGSNFTLKIRSTKLEDSAMYFCASSGGSIHTQYFGPGTRLTVL.

J is TRBJ1-5 and V is TRBV2, with 7 bases that match TRBD1. Germline CDR1 is SNHLY and CDR2 is FYNNEI. This CDR3 has 15 residues. V lost 4 bases and J lost 4; bases outside the gene matches: 7. This chain's CDR3 is CASSVAGTANQPQHF. CDR3 bases: TGTGCCAGCAGTGTAGCCGGGACAGCTAATCAGCCCCAGCATTTT.

This rearrangement joins TRBV28 to TRBJ2-3; TRBD2 is a possible D gene (5 bases). The germline V gene has CDR1 MDHEN and CDR2 SYDVKM. With 2 bases removed from V and 8 bases from J, the gap between germline ends came to 14 bases. The CDR3 is made up of 14 amino acids. CDR3 sequence: CASSLAGIAGTQYF. The CDR3 DNA sequence: TGTGCCAGCAGTTTAGCCGGGATCGCAGGTACGCAGTATTTT.

This clone was found once. The rearrangement uses TRBV7-2 and TRBJ1-2, with a possible D match to TRBD1 (5 bases). V dropped 4 bases and J dropped 6 bases, with 18 bases sitting between them. CDR1 SGHTA and CDR2 FQGNSA come from the germline V gene. CDR3 length: 15 amino acids. The CDR3 coding sequence is TGTGCCAGCAGCTACCTTATCGGGACTGTTGATGGCTACACCTTC. It translates to CASSYLIGTVDGYTF. The full variable domain, with the rest looked up from reference TRBV7-2 and TRBJ1-2, is GAGVSQSPSNKVTEKGKDVELRCDPISGHTALYWYRQSLGQGLEFLIYFQGNSAPDKSGLPSDRFSAERTGGSVSTLTIQRTQQEDSAVYLCASSYLIGTVDGYTFGSGTRLTVV.

The CDR3 bases are TGCGCCAGCAGCCTACCCAGTCAGGGGGTTGTTGAGCAGTTCTTC. Encoded protein: CASSLPSQGVVEQFF. V gene TRBV4-1 combines with J gene TRBJ2-1, with 7 positions matching TRBD1. The length of the CDR3 is 15 residues. The germline V gene encodes CDR1 MGHRA and CDR2 YSYEKL. J lost 9 bases, V lost 4 bases, and 12 bases had no gene match.

This chain connects TRBV27 to TRBJ2-3; no reliable D call. V was shortened by 2 bases and J by 2 bases, with 8 bases between the two germline ends. This CDR3 is 14 amino acids long. In germline, CDR1 is MNHEY, CDR2 SMNVEV (reference sequence). The DNA for the CDR3 is TGTGCCAGCAGTTTACTGTCAGACACAGATACGCAGTATTTT. It yields the protein CASSLLSDTDTQYF.

In this sample, this clone turned up a few times. V and J are TRBV28 and TRBJ2-5, with 12 nucleotides matching TRBD2. This CDR3 is 19 amino acids long. Per germline, CDR1 MDHEN and CDR2 SYDVKM. The junction had 15 bases not matched to a gene; V was cut back by 2 bases and J by 5 bases. CDR3 residues: CASSLPPGLAGGPRETQYF. As DNA, the CDR3 is TGTGCCAGCAGTTTACCCCCTGGGCTAGCGGGAGGGCCGAGGGAGACCCAGTACTTC. Combining the CDR3 with reference TRBV28 and TRBJ2-5 gives the whole variable domain DVKVTQSSRYLVKRTGEKVFLECVQDMDHENMFWYRQDPGLGLRLIYFSYDVKMKEKGDIPEGYSVSREKKERFSLILESASTNQTSMYLCASSLPPGLAGGPRETQYFGPGTRLLVL.

The genes are TRBV2 and TRBJ1-5, with D possibly being TRBD1 (5 bases). Trimming took 7 bases from V and 0 from J, leaving 13 bases between them. The CDR3 extends over 15 amino acids. Germline V gives CDR1 SNHLY, CDR2 FYNNEI. Here the CDR3 DNA reads TGTGCCAGCACTAGACAGAAACATAGCAATCAGCCCCAGCATTTT. Amino acid sequence: CASTRQKHSNQPQHF. Drawing the rest from reference TRBV2 and TRBJ1-5, the complete variable domain is EPEVTQTPSHQVTQMGQEVILRCVPISNHLYFYWYRQILGQKVEFLVSFYNNEISEKSEIFDDQFSVERPDGSNFTLKIRSTKLEDSAMYFCASTRQKHSNQPQHFGDGTRLSIL.

The chain employs TRBV7-3 and TRBJ2-7; 10 nucleotides match TRBD1. In germline, CDR1 is SGHTA, CDR2 FQGTGA. CDR3 length: 14 residues. V was pared by 4 bases and J by 5 bases, with 5 bases of the junction left unmatched. CDR3 nucleotide sequence: TGTGCCAGCAGCTCGACGGGGACAGGGGACGAGCAGTACTTC. Encoded protein: CASSSTGTGDEQYF.

The chain carries TRBV19 and TRBJ2-6, with D perhaps TRBD2 (5 bases). The CDR3 is made up of 16 amino acids. Germline-derived CDR1 and CDR2 are LNHDA and SQIVND (reference sequence). The V end lost 5 bases, the J end lost 0 bases, and 11 bases lay between the germline ends. The CDR3 reads CASSSAGVSGANVLTF. As DNA, the CDR3 is TGTGCCAGTAGTTCAGCCGGGGTCTCTGGGGCCAACGTCCTGACTTTC.

This clone has more than one count but fewer than ten. The chain links TRBV18 to TRBJ1-2; 8 bases match TRBD1. The CDR3 runs 15 residues. Germline V lookup: CDR1 KGHSH, CDR2 LQKENI. With 5 bases clipped from V and 4 bases from J, the junction kept 9 bases outside the gene matches. This chain's CDR3 is CASSSTQGAGYGYTF. As DNA, the CDR3 is TGTGCCAGCTCATCGACTCAGGGGGCCGGCTATGGCTACACCTTC. Based on the CDR3 plus reference TRBV18 and TRBJ1-2, the full variable domain is NAGVMQNPRHLVRRRGQEARLRCSPMKGHSHVYWYRQLPEEGLKFMVYLQKENIIDESGMPKERFSAEFPKEGPSILRIQQVVRGDSAAYFCASSSTQGAGYGYTFGSGTRLTVV.

In this sample, this clone turned up once. V is TRBV5-5 and J is TRBJ1-1; D may be TRBD1 (5 bases). CDR3 size: 15 residues. Germline V gene lookup returns CDR1 SGHKS and CDR2 YYEKEE (reference sequence). The V and J ends lost 0 bases and 1 base respectively, with 10 bases between them. CDR3 amino acids: CASSLVGGGNTEAFF. CDR3 DNA: TGTGCCAGCAGCTTGGTTGGCGGGGGGAACACTGAAGCTTTCTTT. Full variable domain (missing parts from reference TRBV5-5 and TRBJ1-1): DAGVTQSPTHLIKTRGQQVTLRCSPISGHKSVSWYQQVLGQGPQFIFQYYEKEERGRGNFPDRFSARQFPNYSSELNVNALLLGDSALYLCASSLVGGGNTEAFFGQGTRLTVV.

V is TRBV7-9 and J is TRBJ1-5; D is unclear. The germline CDR1 and CDR2 sequences are SEHNR and FQNEAQ (reference sequence). The CDR3 totals 15 residues. Between the trimmed V and J ends, which lost 1 base and 1 base, there was a span of 8 bases. The CDR3 spells CASSLGAGSNQPQHF. The DNA for the CDR3 is TGTGCCAGCAGCTTAGGGGCGGGCAGCAATCAGCCCCAGCATTTT.